This T cell receptor beta chain was recorded in a study of T-cell memory formation after mild COVID-19. Only a few counts were recorded for this clonotype. Its specificity is not known. Whole-study results and caveats: Among clones peaking at day 37 in the second wave, SARS-CoV-2 specificity remained unconfirmed. The pre-infection memory compartment contained some responding clones, suggesting cross-reactive memory joined.

Trimming removed 4 bases from V and 2 bases from J, with 17 bases in between. Germline CDR1 SQVTM, CDR2 ANQGSEA. The CDR3 contains 15 residues. Using constant-segment primers, 5'RACE produced TCR alpha and TCR beta cDNA libraries carrying sample barcodes and UMIs. TCRdb re-derived calls from the 5' RACE reads in MiXCR, one entry per CDR3 protein. Among about 150,000 distinct CDR3 sequences listed, about 6.1% were seen once. This TCR was sampled from an adult woman who had mild COVID-19 (a few samples of this study predate the infection). Cell type and time point are not known. This sequence joins TRBV29-1 and TRBJ2-5; D is perhaps TRBD1 or TRBD2 (5 bases each). Specimen: PBMCs or a T cell subset sorted from them (not recorded which). The CDR3 loop reads CSVGDQFGIQETQYF. CDR3 DNA sequence: TGCAGCGTTGGGGACCAGTTCGGGATACAAGAGACCCAGTACTTC. The complete variable domain, with remaining parts taken from reference TRBV29-1 and TRBJ2-5, reads SAVISQKPSRDICQRGTSLTIQCQVDSQVTMMFWYRQQPGQSLTLIATANQGSEATYESGFVIDKFPISRPNLTFSTLTVSNMSPEDSSIYLCSVGDQFGIQETQYFGPGTRLLVL.